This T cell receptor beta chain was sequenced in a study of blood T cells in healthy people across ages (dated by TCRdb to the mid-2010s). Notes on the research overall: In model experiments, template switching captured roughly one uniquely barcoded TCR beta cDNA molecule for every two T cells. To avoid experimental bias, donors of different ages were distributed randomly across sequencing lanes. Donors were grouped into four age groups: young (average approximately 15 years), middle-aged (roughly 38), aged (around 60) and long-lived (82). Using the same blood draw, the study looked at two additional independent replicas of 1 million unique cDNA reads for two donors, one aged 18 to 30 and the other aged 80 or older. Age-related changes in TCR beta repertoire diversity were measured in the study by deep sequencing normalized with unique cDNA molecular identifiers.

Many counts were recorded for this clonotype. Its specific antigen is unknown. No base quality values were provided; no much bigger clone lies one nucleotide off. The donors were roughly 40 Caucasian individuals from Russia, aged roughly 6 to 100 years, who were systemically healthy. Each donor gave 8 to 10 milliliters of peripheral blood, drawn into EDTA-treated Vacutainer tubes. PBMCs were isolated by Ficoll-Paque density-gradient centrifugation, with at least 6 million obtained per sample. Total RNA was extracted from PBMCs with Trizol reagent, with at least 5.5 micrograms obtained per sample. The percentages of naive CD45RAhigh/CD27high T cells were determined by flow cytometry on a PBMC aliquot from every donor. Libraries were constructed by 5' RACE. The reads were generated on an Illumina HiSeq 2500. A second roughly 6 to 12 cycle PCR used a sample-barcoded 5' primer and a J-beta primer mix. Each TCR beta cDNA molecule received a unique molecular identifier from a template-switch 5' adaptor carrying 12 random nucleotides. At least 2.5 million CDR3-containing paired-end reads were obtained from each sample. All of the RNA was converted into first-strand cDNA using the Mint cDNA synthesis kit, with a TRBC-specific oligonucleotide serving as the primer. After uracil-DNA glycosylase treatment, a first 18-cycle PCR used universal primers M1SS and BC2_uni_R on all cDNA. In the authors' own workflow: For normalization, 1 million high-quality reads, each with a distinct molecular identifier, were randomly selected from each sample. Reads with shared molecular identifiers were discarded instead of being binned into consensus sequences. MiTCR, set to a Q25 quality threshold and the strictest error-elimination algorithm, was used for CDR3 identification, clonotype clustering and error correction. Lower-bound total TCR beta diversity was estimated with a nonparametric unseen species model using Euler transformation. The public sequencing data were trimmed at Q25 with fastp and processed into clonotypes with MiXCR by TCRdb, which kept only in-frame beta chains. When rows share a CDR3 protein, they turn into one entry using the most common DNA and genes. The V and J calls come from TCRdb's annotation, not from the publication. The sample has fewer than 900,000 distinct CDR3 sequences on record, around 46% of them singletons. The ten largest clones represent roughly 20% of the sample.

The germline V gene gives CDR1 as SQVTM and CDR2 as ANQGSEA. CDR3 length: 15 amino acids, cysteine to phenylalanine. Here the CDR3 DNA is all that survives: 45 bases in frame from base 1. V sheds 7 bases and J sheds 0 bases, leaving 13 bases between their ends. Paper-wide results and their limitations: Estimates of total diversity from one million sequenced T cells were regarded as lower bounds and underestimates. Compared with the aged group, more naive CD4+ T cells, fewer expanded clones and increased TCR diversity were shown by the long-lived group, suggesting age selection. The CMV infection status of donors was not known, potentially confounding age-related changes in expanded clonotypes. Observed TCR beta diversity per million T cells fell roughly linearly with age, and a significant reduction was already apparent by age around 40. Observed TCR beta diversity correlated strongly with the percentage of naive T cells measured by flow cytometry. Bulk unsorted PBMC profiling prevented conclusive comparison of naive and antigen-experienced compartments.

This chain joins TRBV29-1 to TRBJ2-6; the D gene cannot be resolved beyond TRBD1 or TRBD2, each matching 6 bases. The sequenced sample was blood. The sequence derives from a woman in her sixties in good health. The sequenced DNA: TGCAGCGGGGGGGACATCAACTCTGGGGCCAACGTCCTGACTTTC. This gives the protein CSGGDINSGANVLTF.